This TCR beta chain comes out of a study of cytomegalovirus exposure and HLA in healthy donors. Study-level information: The 95 million to 120 million unique TCR beta sequences, from around 200 million T cells, were found by an earlier analysis.

Primers for the PCR totalled 60 Vbeta and 13 Jbeta. Data came from immunoSEQ multiplex PCR; TCRdb stores just in-frame clones and leaves some out. The table has a few hundred thousand clones, approximately 68% seen once. General study results and limits: Researchers left out some V segments, among them TRBV6-2 and TRBV6-3, as indistinguishable.

CDR3 length: 14 amino acids. Trimming pared 0 bases from V and 6 bases from J, leaving 12 bases between. CDR1 is GTSNPN and CDR2 is SVGIG in the germline V gene (reference sequence). Concerning this clone: The target antigen is unknown.

V usage is TRBV30 and J usage is TRBJ2-1, with D tentatively TRBD1 (7 bases). The TCR originated in a woman in her thirties in good health and CMV-seronegative. Sequencing was carried out using PBMCs. This chain's CDR3 is CAWSVGGTANEQFF. The CDR3 region has the DNA TGTGCCTGGAGTGTAGGCGGGACAGCCAATGAGCAGTTCTTC. The full variable domain, with the rest looked up from reference TRBV30 and TRBJ2-1, is SQTIHQWPATLVQPVGSPLSLECTVEGTSNPNLYWYRQAAGRGLQLLFYSVGIGQISSEVPQNLSASRPQDRQFILSSKKLLLSDSGFYLCAWSVGGTANEQFFGPGTRLTVL.